What follows is one TCR beta chain and its context. Its antigen is as yet unknown. These data originate in a study of vaccination effects on CD4 cells after COVID-19. The wider study: Two-dose BNT162b2 or mRNA-1273 vaccination was given to participants. A couple of convalescent patients each provided a sample, at 16 days and at one week before vaccination.

General study points: Marked contraction was observed in infection-induced and vaccine-induced clones late after vaccination.

TCRdb's copy holds only in-frame clones and misses some; the assay was immunoSEQ multiplex PCR. The sample has about 45,000 clones, about three quarters seen once. After expansion with viral peptide pools in the ViraFEST assay, antigen-specific CD4+ T cells were sequenced. With 10 days of culture completed, CD4+ T cells were isolated. According to PCR results, the person was infected with SARS-CoV-2 between March and December 2020. The culture medium for approximately 1.9 million PBMC per well included about 9 IU/ml IL-2 and about 10 ug/ml peptides. Source: CD4+ T cells from PBMCs cultured with a peptide pool, taken before COVID-19 vaccination. The TCR was taken from a human donor who had a prior SARS-CoV-2 infection.

The CDR3 bases are TGTGCCAGCATTCTTCGACAGGGAGGCTCCTACGAGCAGTACTTC. Its protein product is CASILRQGGSYEQYF. The V gene is TRBV28, the J gene TRBJ2-7, with a tentative D call TRBD1 (7 bases). The V gene lost 7 bases and the J gene lost 0 bases, with 16 bases spanning the gap. The CDR3 runs 15 residues. Germline values: CDR1 MDHEN, CDR2 SYDVKM.